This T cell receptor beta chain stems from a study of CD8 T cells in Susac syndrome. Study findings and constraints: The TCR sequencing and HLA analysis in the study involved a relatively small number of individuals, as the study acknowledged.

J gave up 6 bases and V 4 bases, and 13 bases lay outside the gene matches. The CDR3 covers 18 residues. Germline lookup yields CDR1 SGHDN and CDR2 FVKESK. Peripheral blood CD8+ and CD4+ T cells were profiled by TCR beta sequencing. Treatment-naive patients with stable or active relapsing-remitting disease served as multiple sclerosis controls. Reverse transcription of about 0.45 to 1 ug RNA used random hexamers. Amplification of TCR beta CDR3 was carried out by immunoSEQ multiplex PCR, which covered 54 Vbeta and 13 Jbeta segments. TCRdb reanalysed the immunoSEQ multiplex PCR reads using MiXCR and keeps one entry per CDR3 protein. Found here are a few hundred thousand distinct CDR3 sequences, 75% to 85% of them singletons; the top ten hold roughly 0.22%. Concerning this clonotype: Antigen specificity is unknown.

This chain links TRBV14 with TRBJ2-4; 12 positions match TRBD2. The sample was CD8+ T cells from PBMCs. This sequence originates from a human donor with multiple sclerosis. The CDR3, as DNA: TGTGCCAGCAGCCTCTACCCCACAACGACTAGCGGGAGAAACATTCAGTACTTC. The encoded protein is CASSLYPTTTSGRNIQYF. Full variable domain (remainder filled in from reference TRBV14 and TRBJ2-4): EAGVTQFPSHSVIEKGQTVTLRCDPISGHDNLYWYRRVMGKEIKFLLHFVKESKQDESGMPNNRFLAERTGGTYSTLKVQPAELEDSGVYFCASSLYPTTTSGRNIQYFGAGTRLSVL.